This entry lists 11 T cell receptor beta chains sequenced from one sample in a study of blood T cells in healthy people across ages. A sample-barcoded 5' primer and a J-beta primer mix were used in a second PCR of roughly 6 to 11 cycles. TCRdb ran MiXCR on the 5' RACE reads and lists one entry per CDR3 protein. The table has 710,000 or so distinct CDR3 sequences, about 24% seen once. Sample: blood. The source is a man aged 65 to 85 in good health.

The rearrangement joins TRBV27 to TRBJ2-6, with 7 nucleotides matching TRBD1. Germline trimming cut 6 bases from V and 0 bases from J; bases unmatched to any gene: 5. The germline V gene encodes CDR1 MNHEY and CDR2 SMNVEV (reference sequence). The CDR3 consists of 16 residues. Written as DNA, the CDR3 is TGTGCCAGCAGCTCGACAGGGAGCTCTGGGGCCAACGTCCTGACTTTC. Translation: CASSSTGSSGANVLTF.

The chain has TRBV5-1 and TRBJ1-6; TRBD1 is a possible D gene (5 bases). The germline V gene encodes CDR1 SGHRS and CDR2 YFSETQ. V was pared by 4 bases and J by 8 bases, with 22 bases between. There are 17 residues in the CDR3. CDR3 sequence: CASSITRDPTYHSPLHF. CDR3 bases: TGCGCCAGCAGCATAACCCGGGACCCCACATATCATTCACCCCTCCACTTT.

This clonotype was detected ten times or more. Here the CDR3 DNA reads TGCAGTGCTGAGACCCTAGTGGGAGAGACCCAGTACTTC. Translated: CSAETLVGETQYF. This chain uses TRBV20-1 with TRBJ2-5; D gene ambiguous. Trimming stripped 5 bases from V and 4 bases from J, with 14 bases between. Germline CDR1 is DFQATT and CDR2 is SNEGSKA (reference sequence). CDR3 size: 13 residues.

The rearrangement links TRBV6-1 to TRBJ2-7; D tentatively fits TRBD1 or TRBD2 (5 bases each). This CDR3 comprises 16 residues. Germline CDR1 is MNHNS and CDR2 is SASEGT. Deletions cut 0 bases from V and 2 bases from J, with 14 bases between. The CDR3 DNA reads as TGTGCCAGCAGTGAAGCGGGACCGGGGCTCACCTACGAGCAGTACTTC. This sequence encodes CASSEAGPGLTYEQYF.

This rearrangement joins TRBV3-1 to TRBJ2-7, with 8 bases that match TRBD2. CDR1 is LGHDT and CDR2 is YNNKEL in the germline V gene (reference sequence). The CDR3 loop spans 15 amino acids. Trimming at V came to 1 base and at J to 2 bases, leaving 4 bases not matched to a gene. In DNA, the CDR3 is TGTGCCAGCAGCCAAGTCCCAGCGGGGGCCTACGAGCAGTACTTC. This codes for CASSQVPAGAYEQYF.

The V and J genes are TRBV12-3 or TRBV12-4 and TRBJ2-3; D not certain. Trimming removed 8 bases at V and 2 bases at J, with 17 bases between. CDR3 length: 15 residues. Written as DNA, the CDR3 is TGTGCCAGCTCCCGCAAGGAAGGGATCACAGATACGCAGTATTTT. This sequence encodes CASSRKEGITDTQYF.

This clonotype was detected ten times or more. The rearrangement joins TRBV12-3 or TRBV12-4 to TRBJ1-5; D unresolved. The CDR3 loop spans 13 amino acids. V was pared by 0 bases and J by 6 bases, with 6 bases between. The DNA of the CDR3 is TGTGCCAGCAGTTTAGCGCGGACTCAGCCCCAGCATTTT. Amino acids: CASSLARTQPQHF.

The chain is built from TRBV18 and TRBJ2-5; the D is unclear. Judging by the DNA end, TRBJ2-1 fits better; the J call may be wrong. The germline V gene encodes CDR1 KGHSH and CDR2 LQKENI. CDR3 length: 11 amino acids. CDR3 amino acids: CASSEGDEQFF. Here the CDR3 DNA reads TGTGCCAGCTCTGAAGGCGATGAGCAGTTCTTC.

The DNA for the CDR3 is TGTGCCTGGAGCGTCATGTCTGGAAACACCATATATTTT. It specifies CAWSVMSGNTIYF. The genes are TRBV30 and TRBJ1-3; no firm D call. The V and J ends lost 3 bases and 1 base respectively, with 7 bases between them. The CDR3 runs 13 residues. The germline gives CDR1 GTSNPN, CDR2 SVGIG (reference sequence).

The genes are TRBV30 and TRBJ2-3; no clear D. With 2 bases removed from V and 5 bases from J, the gap between germline ends came to 5 bases. The germline gives CDR1 GTSNPN, CDR2 SVGIG (reference sequence). The CDR3 has 11 amino acids. CDR3 residues: CAWSLVDTQYF. The CDR3 region has the DNA TGTGCCTGGAGTTTGGTAGATACGCAGTATTTT.

The chain joins TRBV7-9 to TRBJ2-1, with D perhaps TRBD2 (6 bases). From germline, CDR1 is SEHNR and CDR2 FQNEAQ (reference sequence). The V end lost 5 bases, the J end lost 5 bases, and 13 bases lay between the germline ends. The CDR3 runs 14 residues. For the CDR3, the DNA is TGTGCCAGCAGCGATAGCGGTACCCACAATGAGCAGTTCTTC. This codes for CASSDSGTHNEQFF.